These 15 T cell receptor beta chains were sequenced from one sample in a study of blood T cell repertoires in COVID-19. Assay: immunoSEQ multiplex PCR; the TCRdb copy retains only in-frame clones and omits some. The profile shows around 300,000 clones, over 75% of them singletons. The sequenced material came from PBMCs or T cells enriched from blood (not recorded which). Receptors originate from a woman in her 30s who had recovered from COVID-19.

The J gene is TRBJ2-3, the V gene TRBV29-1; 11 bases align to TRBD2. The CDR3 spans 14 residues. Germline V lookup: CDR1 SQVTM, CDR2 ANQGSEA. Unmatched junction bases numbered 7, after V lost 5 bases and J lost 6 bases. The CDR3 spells CSVILAGAGDTQYF. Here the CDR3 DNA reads TGCAGCGTTATACTAGCGGGAGCGGGCGATACGCAGTATTTT.

The CDR3 nucleotides are TGTGCCAGCAGCCAAGATAGAGGACAGGGGAACACTGAAGCTTTCTTT. This sequence encodes CASSQDRGQGNTEAFF. The chain employs TRBV3-1 (or the pseudogene TRBV3-2) and TRBJ1-1, with 8 bases that match TRBD1. V was clipped by 0 bases and J by 1 base; unmatched bases: 4. The length of the CDR3 is 16 residues. CDR1 is LGHDT, CDR2 YNNKEL, per germline (reference sequence).

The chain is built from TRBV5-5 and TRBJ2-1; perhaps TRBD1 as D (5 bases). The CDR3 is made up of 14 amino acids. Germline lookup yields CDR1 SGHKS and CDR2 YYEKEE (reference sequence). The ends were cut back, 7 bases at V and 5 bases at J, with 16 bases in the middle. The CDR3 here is CASLKGVPNNEQFF. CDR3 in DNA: TGTGCCAGCTTAAAAGGGGTCCCCAACAATGAGCAGTTCTTC.

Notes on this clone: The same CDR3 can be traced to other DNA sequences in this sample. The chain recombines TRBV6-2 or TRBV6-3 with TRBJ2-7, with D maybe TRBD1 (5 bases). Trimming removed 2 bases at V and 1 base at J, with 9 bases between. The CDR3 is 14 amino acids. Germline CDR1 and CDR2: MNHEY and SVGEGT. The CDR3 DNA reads TGTGCCAGCAGTTACGGGGCCTCGTCCTACGAGCAGTACTTC. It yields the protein CASSYGASSYEQYF.

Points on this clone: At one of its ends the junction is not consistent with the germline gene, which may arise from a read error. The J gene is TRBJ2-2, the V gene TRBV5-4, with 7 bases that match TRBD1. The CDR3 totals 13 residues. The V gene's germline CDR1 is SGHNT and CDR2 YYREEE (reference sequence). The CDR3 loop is CASSLGQTGELFF. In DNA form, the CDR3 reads TGTGCCAGCAGTTTGGGACAGACCGGGGAGCTGTTTTTT.

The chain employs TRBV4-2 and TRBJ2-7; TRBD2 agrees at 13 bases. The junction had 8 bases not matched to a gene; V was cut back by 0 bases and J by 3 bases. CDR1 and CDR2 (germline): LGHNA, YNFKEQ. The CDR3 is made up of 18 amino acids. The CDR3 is CASSQEGSGLAGLYEQYF. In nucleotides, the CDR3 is TGTGCCAGCAGCCAAGAGGGTTCGGGACTAGCGGGACTCTACGAGCAGTACTTC.

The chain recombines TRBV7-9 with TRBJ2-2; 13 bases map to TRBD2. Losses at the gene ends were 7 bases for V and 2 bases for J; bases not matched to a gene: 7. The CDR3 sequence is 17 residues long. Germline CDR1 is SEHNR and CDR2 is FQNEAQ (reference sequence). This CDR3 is CASTPTSGRGNTGELFF. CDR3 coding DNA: TGTGCCAGCACCCCTACTAGCGGGAGGGGTAACACCGGGGAGCTGTTTTTT.

This CDR3 is CASSSAGRGPPFNQPQHF. The CDR3 DNA is TGTGCCAGCAGCTCAGCGGGGAGGGGTCCACCATTTAATCAGCCCCAGCATTTT. The V gene is TRBV7-2, the J gene TRBJ1-5; a possible D gene is TRBD1 (5 bases). Germline V CDR1 and CDR2: SGHTA, FQGNSA. This CDR3 comprises 18 residues. The germline V and J ends were trimmed by 4 bases and 4 bases, with 23 bases remaining between them.

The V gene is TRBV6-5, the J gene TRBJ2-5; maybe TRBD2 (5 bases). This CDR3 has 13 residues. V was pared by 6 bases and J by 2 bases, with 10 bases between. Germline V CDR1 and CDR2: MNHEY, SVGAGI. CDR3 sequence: CASSVLGQETQYF. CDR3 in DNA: TGTGCCAGCAGCGTACTAGGACAAGAGACCCAGTACTTC.

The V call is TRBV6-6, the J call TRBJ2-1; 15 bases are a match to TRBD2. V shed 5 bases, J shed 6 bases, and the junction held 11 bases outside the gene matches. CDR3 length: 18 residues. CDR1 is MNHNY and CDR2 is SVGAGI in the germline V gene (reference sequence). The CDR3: CASSPRTSGRAAGNEQFF. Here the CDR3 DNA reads TGTGCCAGCAGTCCGAGGACTAGCGGGAGGGCCGCAGGCAATGAGCAGTTCTTC.

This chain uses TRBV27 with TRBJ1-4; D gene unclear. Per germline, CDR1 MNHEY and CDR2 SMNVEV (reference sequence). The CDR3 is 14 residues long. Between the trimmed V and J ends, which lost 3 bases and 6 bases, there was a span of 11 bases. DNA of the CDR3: TGTGCCAGCAGTTTGAAGTGGAGGGATGAAAAACTGTTTTTT. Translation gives CASSLKWRDEKLFF.

Here the CDR3 reads CAISERQVGANVLTF. In DNA, the CDR3 is TGTGCCATCAGTGAGCGGCAGGTGGGGGCCAACGTCCTGACTTTC. The chain recombines TRBV10-3 with TRBJ2-6, with D uncertain. Germline V gene sequence: CDR1 ENHRY, CDR2 SYGVKD. This CDR3 is 15 amino acids long. V gave up 2 bases and J gave up 4 bases, with 9 bases separating them.

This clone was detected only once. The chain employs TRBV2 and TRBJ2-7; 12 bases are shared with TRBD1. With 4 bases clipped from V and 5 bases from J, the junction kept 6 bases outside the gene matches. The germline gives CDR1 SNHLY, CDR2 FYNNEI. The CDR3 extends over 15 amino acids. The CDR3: CASSVLGQGADEQYF. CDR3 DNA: TGTGCCAGCAGTGTGCTGGGACAGGGGGCGGACGAGCAGTACTTC. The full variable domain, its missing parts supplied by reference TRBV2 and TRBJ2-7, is EPEVTQTPSHQVTQMGQEVILRCVPISNHLYFYWYRQILGQKVEFLVSFYNNEISEKSEIFDDQFSVERPDGSNFTLKIRSTKLEDSAMYFCASSVLGQGADEQYFGPGTRLTVT.

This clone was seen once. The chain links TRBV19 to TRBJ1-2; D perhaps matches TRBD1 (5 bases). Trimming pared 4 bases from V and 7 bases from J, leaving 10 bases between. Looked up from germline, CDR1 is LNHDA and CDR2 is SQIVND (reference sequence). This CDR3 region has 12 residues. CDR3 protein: CASSTGLSGYTF. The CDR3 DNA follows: TGTGCCAGTAGTACAGGGTTGAGTGGCTACACCTTC.

The CDR3 is CASSIRGQGYEKLFF. CDR3 nucleotide sequence: TGTGCCAGTAGTATCCGCGGACAGGGGTATGAAAAACTGTTTTTT. V and J are TRBV19 and TRBJ1-4, with TRBD1 identical over 9 bases. V lost 3 bases and J lost 6; bases outside the gene matches: 5. The CDR3 spans 15 residues. Per the germline V gene, CDR1 is LNHDA and CDR2 is SQIVND (reference sequence).